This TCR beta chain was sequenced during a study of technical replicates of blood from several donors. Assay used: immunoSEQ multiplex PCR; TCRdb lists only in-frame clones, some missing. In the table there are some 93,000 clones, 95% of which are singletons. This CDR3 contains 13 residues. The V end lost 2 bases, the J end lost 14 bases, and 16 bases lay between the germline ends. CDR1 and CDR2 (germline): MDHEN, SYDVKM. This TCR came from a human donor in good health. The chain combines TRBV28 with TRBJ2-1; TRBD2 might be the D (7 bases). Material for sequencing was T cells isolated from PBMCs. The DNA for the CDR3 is TGTGCCAGCAGTTTAAGTGCGGGGGCGGGGAAGTTCTTC. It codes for CASSLSAGAGKFF.